The subject of this entry is one T cell receptor beta chain. Its target is unknown. The sample is drawn from a study of beta chain features in type 1 diabetes. For the study at large: Researchers looked at about 110 million sorted cells across all samples. Study-level results: Highly expressing activated T cells could be over-counted with a cDNA template.

The study reverse transcribed the entire isolated RNA, so it sequenced expressed TCRB transcripts. Generated by immunoSEQ multiplex PCR, the TCRdb table keeps only in-frame clones and is missing some. The sample shows 150,000 or so clones, approximately 12% of them seen only once. This TCR came from a man between 18 and 35 years old in good health. Input material: central memory CD4+ T cells from blood.

In nucleotides, the CDR3 is TGCGCCAGCAGCCAAGAACCTGGGGCCAACGTCCTGACTTTC. It encodes CASSQEPGANVLTF. The rearrangement joins TRBV4-3 to TRBJ2-6; unclear D gene. CDR1 and CDR2 from the germline V gene are LGHNA and YSLEER. Trimming removed 0 bases at V and 2 bases at J, with 2 bases between. CDR3 size: 14 residues.